A single sample is the source of the 8 T cell receptor beta chains below, sequenced in a study of blood T cell repertoires in COVID-19. The protocol was immunoSEQ multiplex PCR, while the TCRdb copy is restricted to in-frame clones and leaves out a portion. The sample lists 200,000 to 250,000 clones; about 81% were seen once. Specimen: peripheral blood. All receptors come from a woman aged 70-85 years with COVID-19, enrolled during active disease.

The V call is TRBV19, the J call TRBJ1-5; D unresolved. The CDR3 runs 15 residues. Trimming took 3 bases from V and 1 from J, leaving 10 bases between them. Germline CDR1 is LNHDA and CDR2 is SQIVND (reference sequence). The CDR3 here is CASSILERSNQPQHF. The CDR3 DNA reads as TGTGCCAGTAGTATTCTCGAGCGGAGCAATCAGCCCCAGCATTTT.

A word on this clone: This sample also contains other DNA sequences that code for the same CDR3. The chain links TRBV9 to TRBJ1-2; no definite D call. Germline V gene sequence: CDR1 SGDLS, CDR2 YYNGEE. The CDR3 runs to 14 residues. V was trimmed by 0 bases and J by 0 bases, leaving 6 bases between them. The CDR3 nucleotides are TGTGCCAGCAGCGTAGGTAGATCTAACTATGGCTACACCTTC. The encoded protein is CASSVGRSNYGYTF.

The chain couples TRBV3-1 (or the pseudogene TRBV3-2) to TRBJ1-2; 7 bases align to TRBD1. Looked up from germline, CDR1 is LGHDT and CDR2 is YNNKEL (reference sequence). This CDR3 spans 15 amino acids. The V and J ends lost 4 bases and 4 bases, in that order; junction bases with no gene match: 9. The CDR3, as DNA: TGTGCCAGCAGCCCGGGACAGTTGAGGGGCTATGGCTACACCTTC. Residues: CASSPGQLRGYGYTF.

V usage is TRBV7-9 and J usage is TRBJ2-1, with D perhaps matching TRBD2 (5 bases). The CDR3 has 14 residues. Germline V gene lookup returns CDR1 SEHNR and CDR2 FQNEAQ (reference sequence). V was shortened by 4 bases and J by 6 bases, with 13 bases between the two germline ends. The CDR3: CASSSDLRGNEQFF. The CDR3 coding sequence is TGTGCCAGCAGCTCCGACCTTCGGGGCAATGAGCAGTTCTTC.

The V and J genes are TRBV21-1 and TRBJ2-1; whether TRBD1, the table's D call, matches the DNA was not checked. TRBV21-1 is marked as a pseudogene. The CDR3 runs 17 residues. The CDR3 protein is CASSKGRDRIYYNEQFF. As DNA, the CDR3 is TGTGCCAGCAGCAAAGGGAGGGACAGAATATACTACAATGAGCAGTTCTTC.

This clone appeared a single time. The genes are TRBV19 and TRBJ1-5; 7 nucleotides line up with TRBD1. The CDR3 runs 14 residues. V dropped 6 bases and J dropped 7; count of bases not matched to a gene: 9. Germline CDR1 LNHDA, CDR2 SQIVND (reference sequence). The CDR3 DNA reads as TGTGCCAGTAGCCCTAGACAGGGTTCGCAGCCCCAGCATTTT. It is translated as CASSPRQGSQPQHF. Full variable domain (missing parts from reference TRBV19 and TRBJ1-5): DGGITQSPKYLFRKEGQNVTLSCEQNLNHDAMYWYRQDPGQGLRLIYYSQIVNDFQKGDIAEGYSVSREKKESFPLTVTSAQKNPTAFYLCASSPRQGSQPQHFGDGTRLSIL.

The genes are TRBV5-1 and TRBJ2-1, with D possibly being TRBD2 (5 bases). Germline CDR1 SGHRS, CDR2 YFSETQ. The V end lost 1 base, the J end lost 7 bases, and 12 bases lay between the germline ends. The CDR3 consists of 14 residues. CDR3 bases: TGCGCCAGCAGCTTGCTGCTGGGAGTGAATGAGCAGTTCTTC. It yields the protein CASSLLLGVNEQFF. The entire variable domain, with the rest obtained from reference TRBV5-1 and TRBJ2-1, is as follows: KAGVTQTPRYLIKTRGQQVTLSCSPISGHRSVSWYQQTPGQGLQFLFEYFSETQRNKGNFPGRFSGRQFSNSRSEMNVSTLELGDSALYLCASSLLLGVNEQFFGPGTRLTVL.

The J gene is TRBJ2-7, the V gene TRBV19; weak D call: TRBD2 (5 bases). Trimming removed 2 bases at V and 1 base at J, with 9 bases between. This CDR3 comprises 14 residues. In germline, CDR1 is LNHDA, CDR2 SQIVND (reference sequence). The CDR3 region is CASSIFAGSYEQYF. Here the CDR3 DNA reads TGTGCCAGTAGTATATTCGCGGGTTCCTACGAGCAGTACTTC.